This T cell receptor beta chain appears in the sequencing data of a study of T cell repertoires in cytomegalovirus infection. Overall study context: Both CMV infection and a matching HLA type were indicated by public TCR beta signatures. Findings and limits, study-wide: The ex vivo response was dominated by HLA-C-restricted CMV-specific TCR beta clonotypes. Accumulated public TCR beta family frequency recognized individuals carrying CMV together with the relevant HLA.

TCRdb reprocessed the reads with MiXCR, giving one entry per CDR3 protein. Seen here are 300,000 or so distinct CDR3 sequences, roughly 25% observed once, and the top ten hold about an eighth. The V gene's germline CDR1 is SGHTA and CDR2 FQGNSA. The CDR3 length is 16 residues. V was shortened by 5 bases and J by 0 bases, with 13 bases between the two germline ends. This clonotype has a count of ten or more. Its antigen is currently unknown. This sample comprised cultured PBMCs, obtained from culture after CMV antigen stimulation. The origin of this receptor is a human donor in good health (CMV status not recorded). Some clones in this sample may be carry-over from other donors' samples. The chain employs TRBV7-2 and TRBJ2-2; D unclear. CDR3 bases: TGTGCCAGCAGCCGAGGAAGTGGATCGAACACCGGGGAGCTGTTTTTT. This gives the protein CASSRGSGSNTGELFF.